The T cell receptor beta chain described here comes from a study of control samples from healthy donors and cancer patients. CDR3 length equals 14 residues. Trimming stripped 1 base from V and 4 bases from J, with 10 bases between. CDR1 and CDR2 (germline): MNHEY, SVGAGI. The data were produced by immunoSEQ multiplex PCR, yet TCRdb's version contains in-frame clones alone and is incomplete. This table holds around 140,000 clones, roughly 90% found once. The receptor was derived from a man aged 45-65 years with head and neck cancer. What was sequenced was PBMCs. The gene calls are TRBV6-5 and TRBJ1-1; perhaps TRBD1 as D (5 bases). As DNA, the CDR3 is TGTGCCAGCAGTTACTTGGCAGGGTCCACTGAAGCTTTCTTT. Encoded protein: CASSYLAGSTEAFF.